This TCR beta chain was found in a study of cytomegalovirus exposure and HLA in healthy donors. Primers: 60 Vbeta forward and 13 Jbeta reverse. Sequencing used immunoSEQ multiplex PCR; TCRdb keeps in-frame clones, though not all of them. This table has 150,000 to 200,000 clones, around 75% appearing once. J lost 10 bases, V lost 4 bases, and 6 bases had no gene match. The CDR3 runs to 13 residues. CDR1 SGHVS and CDR2 FNYEAQ come from the germline V gene. The specimen sequenced was PBMCs. This TCR was sampled from a woman in her 30s in good health and CMV-seronegative. The chain employs TRBV7-6 and TRBJ1-1, with TRBD1 matching 10 bases. The CDR3 nucleotides are TGTGCCAGCAGCTCGACAGGGGGCAGGAGAGCTTTCTTT. Amino acid sequence: CASSSTGGRRAFF.